This TCR beta chain is drawn from a study of shared clonotypes between healthy human individuals. The ends were cut back, 0 bases at V and 5 bases at J, with 5 bases in the middle. The CDR3 has 12 residues. Germline-derived CDR1 and CDR2 are SGDLS and YYNGEE. About this clone itself: Its antigen is not identified.

Findings of the study overall: Donors were few, which limited the genetic and exposure-history diversity represented.

Repertoires were generated with immunoSEQ multiplex PCR, while TCRdb's copy carries only in-frame clones and drops some. The sample has about 1,500,000 clones; approximately 97% are singletons. The receptor was isolated from a young man in good health. Sequencing was performed on naive CD4+ T cells sorted from blood. Stated subset: CD45RA+ positively selected. V gene TRBV9 combines with J gene TRBJ1-2, with no clear D. The CDR3 DNA reads TGTGCCAGCAGCGTAGCTCAGTATGGCTACACCTTC. Amino acid sequence: CASSVAQYGYTF.